The clone carrying this T cell receptor beta chain was detected many times. Antigen: not known. This entry is derived from a study of post-analysis software for immune sequencing data. Study findings and constraints: Diversity measured as normalized Chao1 was significantly lower in multiple sclerosis patients than in controls. TRBV5-6, TRBV5-1 and TRBV20-1 were among four or five TRBV segments more frequent in patients than controls.

With 1 base removed from V and 6 bases from J, the gap between germline ends came to 13 bases. Germline V gene data show CDR1 as SQVTM and CDR2 as ANQGSEA. The CDR3 contains 13 residues. Sequencing libraries made from TCR beta cDNA carried unique molecular identifiers. The authors obtained roughly 550,000 cDNA molecules from around 0.96 to 9.9 million T cells. MiXCR was run by TCRdb on the PCR reads, yielding one entry per CDR3 protein. The table includes fewer than 850,000 distinct CDR3 sequences, 25% to 30% detected once. The receptor was derived from a girl aged 5 to 17 with multiple sclerosis. The sequencing input was blood. The rearrangement joins TRBV29-1 to TRBJ2-7; possible D gene TRBD2, 5 bases. CDR3 nucleotides: TGCAGCGTTGAAGGACTATCTAATAGCGAGCAGTACTTC. Translated, it gives CSVEGLSNSEQYF.